This T cell receptor beta chain was documented in a study of OX40 agonist ivuxolimab in advanced cancers. V dropped 6 bases and J dropped 7 bases, with 6 bases sitting between them. The CDR3 has 11 amino acids. CDR1 is MDHEN and CDR2 is SYDVKM in the germline V gene. The table came from immunoSEQ multiplex PCR; TCRdb's copy has only in-frame clones and leaves some out. This table has 90,000 to 100,000 clones, roughly nine tenths appearing once. In its sample, this clone was seen a few times. This sequence originates from an adult with an advanced solid tumor such as melanoma, head and neck, liver or kidney cancer. This rearrangement joins TRBV28 to TRBJ2-2; D not certain. The sequences come from CD4+ or CD8+ T cells sorted from blood, collected in a trial of the OX40 agonist ivuxolimab. The CDR3 reads CASREGGELFF. For the CDR3, the DNA is TGTGCCAGCAGGGAAGGCGGGGAGCTGTTTTTT.